This TCR beta chain comes out of a study of CD8 T cell repertoires and HIV-1 epitope variants. For the study at large: Autologous T cell-negative cells served as antigen-presenting cells in equal numbers.

CDR3 length equals 14 residues. CDR1 and CDR2 (germline): MNHEY, SMNVEV (reference sequence). V shed 2 bases and J shed 6 bases, with 11 bases lying between them. Regarding this clone: Its matching antigen is unknown.

Sequencing of TCR beta CDR3 used immunoSEQ survey depth. Profiling relied on immunoSEQ multiplex PCR, and the TCRdb table lists in-frame clones only, not all of them. The top ten clones hold approximately 41% of a sample with about 5,100 clones, more than 50% of them seen once. The sequence derives from a male donor with HIV. This sequence joins TRBV27 and TRBJ2-1; maybe TRBD1 (5 bases). The sample taken for sequencing was cultured CD8+ T cells derived from PBMCs. CDR3 nucleotide sequence: TGTGCCAGCAGTTTAGCTGGGGCTAGCAATGAGCAGTTCTTC. Protein product: CASSLAGASNEQFF.